The 24 T cell receptor beta chains in this list originate from one sample, sequenced in a study of blood T cells in healthy people across ages. With a J-beta primer mix and a sample-barcoded 5' primer, a second PCR ran about 7 to 12 cycles. Each CDR3 protein gets one entry after TCRdb re-called the 5' RACE reads with MiXCR. This table holds roughly 1.5 million distinct CDR3 sequences, roughly two fifths found once. The sequenced sample consisted of blood. The receptors come from a woman between 18 and 30 years old in good health.

This clonotype occurred many times. V usage is TRBV7-2 and J usage is TRBJ2-3; D is uncertain. The germline CDR1 and CDR2 sequences are SGHTA and FQGNSA. The CDR3 is made up of 16 amino acids. V was clipped by 1 base and J by 0 bases, with 11 bases between them. The CDR3 reads CASSLGAWESTDTQYF. CDR3 bases: TGTGCCAGCAGCTTAGGAGCCTGGGAAAGCACAGATACGCAGTATTTT.

This clonotype was seen a single time. The J gene is TRBJ1-2, the V gene TRBV27; TRBD1 agrees at 8 bases. The CDR3 loop spans 14 amino acids. CDR1 and CDR2 from the germline V gene are MNHEY and SMNVEV (reference sequence). V was pared by 4 bases and J by 7 bases, with 8 bases of the junction left unmatched. For the CDR3, the DNA is TGTGCCAGCAGTTCGACAGGGGCTCCGGTTGGCTACACCTTC. This codes for CASSSTGAPVGYTF.

The DNA for the CDR3 is TGTGCCAGCAGGCCAGACCCCTTAAGCTCCTACGAGCAGTACTTC. Translating it yields CASRPDPLSSYEQYF. The chain links TRBV12-3 or TRBV12-4 to TRBJ2-7; D remains unclear. V lost 6 bases, J lost 0 bases, and 15 bases lay in between. The CDR3 is made up of 15 amino acids.

This sequence joins TRBV29-1 and TRBJ2-3; D is undetermined. This CDR3 contains 13 residues. The germline V and J ends were trimmed by 1 base and 5 bases, with 10 bases remaining between them. Per the germline V gene, CDR1 is SQVTM and CDR2 is ANQGSEA. Here the CDR3 reads CSVEGAVQDTQYF. DNA of the CDR3: TGCAGCGTTGAAGGGGCGGTCCAAGATACGCAGTATTTT.

V and J are TRBV21-1 and TRBJ1-5. TRBV21-1 counts as a pseudogene. This CDR3 spans 14 amino acids. Here the CDR3 reads CASMKGCGNQPQHF. The CDR3 coding sequence is TGTGCCAGCATGAAGGGATGCGGCAATCAGCCCCAGCATTTT.

The chain couples TRBV20-1 to TRBJ2-5; no reliable D call. Trimming cost V 5 bases and J 2 bases, with 15 bases left between them. Germline CDR1 reads DFQATT; CDR2 reads SNEGSKA (reference sequence). The CDR3 contains 14 residues. The CDR3 DNA follows: TGCAGTGCTTTTGACATCTTCCTACAAGAGACCCAGTACTTC. Encoded protein: CSAFDIFLQETQYF.

The rearrangement uses TRBV27 and TRBJ1-6; D gene unclear. Germline V gives CDR1 MNHEY, CDR2 SMNVEV (reference sequence). Trimming shortened V by 5 bases and J by 4 bases, and 6 bases separated the two germline ends. The CDR3 loop spans 13 amino acids. The CDR3 loop reads CASSAPYNSPLHF. The DNA of the CDR3 is TGTGCCAGCAGTGCACCTTATAATTCACCCCTCCACTTT.

The CDR3 is CASSGTGLSYNEQFF. The CDR3 region has the DNA TGTGCCAGCAGCGGGACAGGGCTTTCCTACAATGAGCAGTTCTTC. The chain uses TRBV7-9 and TRBJ2-1; 9 bases map to TRBD1. Trimming removed 5 bases from V and 1 base from J; junction bases left unmatched: 3. CDR3 length: 15 residues. The germline CDR1 and CDR2 sequences are SEHNR and FQNEAQ (reference sequence).

Note on this clonotype: The junction and the germline gene differ at one end; a read error may be behind it. The genes are TRBV20-1 and TRBJ2-1, with unresolved D. Looked up from germline, CDR1 is DFQATT and CDR2 is SNEGSKA (reference sequence). This CDR3 has 10 residues. The CDR3 spells CGAHKAEQFF. The CDR3 bases are TGCGGTGCCCATAAGGCCGAGCAGTTCTTC.

V and J are TRBV4-1 and TRBJ2-1; tentative D call: TRBD1 (6 bases). V was pared by 0 bases and J by 8 bases, with 14 bases between. The germline gives CDR1 MGHRA, CDR2 YSYEKL. The CDR3 is 15 residues long. Here the CDR3 reads CASSQEGARNDEQFF. The CDR3 bases are TGCGCCAGCAGCCAAGAGGGGGCAAGGAACGATGAGCAGTTCTTC.

In its sample, this clonotype was seen a few times. The rearrangement uses TRBV7-9 and TRBJ2-2; D perhaps matches TRBD2 (6 bases). The ends were cut back, 2 bases at V and 7 bases at J, with 14 bases in the middle. The CDR3 consists of 15 residues. Germline assignment: CDR1 SEHNR and CDR2 FQNEAQ (reference sequence). The CDR3 coding sequence is TGTGCCAGCAGCTTAATGGCGGGGATGAACGGGGAGCTGTTTTTT. Its protein is CASSLMAGMNGELFF.

V gene TRBV20-1 combines with J gene TRBJ1-2, with unresolved D. V was pared by 2 bases and J by 7 bases, with 11 bases between. The CDR3 spans 12 residues. The germline CDR1 and CDR2 sequences are DFQATT and SNEGSKA (reference sequence). This chain's CDR3 is CSARMPPVGYTF. The DNA for the CDR3 is TGCAGTGCTAGAATGCCCCCGGTTGGCTACACCTTC.

The chain is built from TRBV20-1 and TRBJ2-1; D is possibly TRBD1 (5 bases). This CDR3 spans 16 amino acids. With 1 base removed from V and 0 bases from J, the gap between germline ends came to 13 bases. Germline CDR1 is DFQATT and CDR2 is SNEGSKA (reference sequence). This CDR3 reads CSARASPQGSYNEQFF. The CDR3 DNA is TGCAGTGCTAGAGCCTCCCCCCAGGGCTCCTACAATGAGCAGTTCTTC.

The V gene is TRBV4-1, the J gene TRBJ1-5; 9 nucleotides agree with TRBD1. V shed 4 bases, J shed 3 bases, and the junction held 7 bases outside the gene matches. CDR3 length: 16 amino acids. Germline loops: CDR1 MGHRA, CDR2 YSYEKL. CDR3 region: CASSPGQGPLNQPQHF. DNA for the CDR3: TGCGCCAGCAGCCCCGGACAGGGGCCCCTCAATCAGCCCCAGCATTTT.

The rearrangement joins TRBV27 to TRBJ2-4; 10 positions match TRBD2. Gene TRBJ2-7 matches the end of the DNA better, so the J call may be wrong. The CDR3 is 14 amino acids. Germline-derived CDR1 and CDR2 are MNHEY and SMNVEV (reference sequence). The CDR3 region is CASSFLAGGGEQYF. The CDR3 region has the DNA TGTGCCAGCAGCTTCTTAGCGGGAGGAGGCGAGCAGTACTTC.

This clonotype was picked up many times. The chain recombines TRBV7-2 with TRBJ2-1, with D perhaps TRBD2 (6 bases). V was trimmed by 5 bases and J by 9 bases, leaving 11 bases between them. The CDR3 length is 12 residues. The germline gives CDR1 SGHTA, CDR2 FQGNSA. The CDR3 sequence is CASSLRGSEQFF. The CDR3 DNA is TGTGCCAGCAGCCTCCGGGGGTCTGAGCAGTTCTTC.

V is TRBV7-2 and J is TRBJ2-7; 11 bases map to TRBD2. CDR3 length equals 15 residues. After removal of 5 bases from V and 3 bases from J, the junction contained 6 bases not matched to a gene. CDR1 is SGHTA and CDR2 is FQGNSA in the germline V gene. The CDR3 region has the DNA TGTGCCAGCAGCGTAACTAGCGGGAGAGTCTACGAGCAGTACTTC. It translates to CASSVTSGRVYEQYF.

This clonotype was picked up a small number of times. The rearrangement uses TRBV10-3 and TRBJ1-5; D gene uncertain. The CDR3 extends over 14 amino acids. V was trimmed by 3 bases and J by 2 bases, leaving 8 bases between them. Germline-derived CDR1 and CDR2 are ENHRY and SYGVKD. The CDR3, as DNA: TGTGCCATCAGTGAATTCGTTGGCAATCAGCCCCAGCATTTT. Its translation: CAISEFVGNQPQHF.

V is TRBV27 and J is TRBJ1-1; 7 bases line up with TRBD1. Germline V gene sequence: CDR1 MNHEY, CDR2 SMNVEV (reference sequence). CDR3 length: 16 amino acids. Unmatched junction bases numbered 14, after V lost 10 bases and J lost 0 bases. This CDR3 reads CANRPDRLYLNTEAFF. CDR3 coding DNA: TGTGCCAACCGCCCGGACAGGCTATATTTGAACACTGAAGCTTTCTTT.

This clonotype turned up a few times. This chain links TRBV7-2 with TRBJ2-5; D assignment may be TRBD1 or TRBD2 (5 bases each). V was shortened by 1 base and J by 4 bases, with 10 bases between the two germline ends. Germline V gene sequence: CDR1 SGHTA, CDR2 FQGNSA. The CDR3 runs to 14 residues. The CDR3: CASSLVVGVETQYF. CDR3 DNA: TGTGCCAGCAGCTTAGTGGTGGGGGTAGAGACCCAGTACTTC.

This clonotype was seen just once. One junction end does not reproduce the germline sequence, and a read error may be involved. The gene calls are TRBV27 and TRBJ1-4; 8 positions match TRBD1. The germline V gene has CDR1 MNHEY and CDR2 SMNVEV (reference sequence). The CDR3 length is 19 residues. This CDR3 is CASSLKGTGQLSTKEKLFF. For the CDR3, the DNA is TGTGCCAGCAGTTTAAAAGGGACAGGTCAGTTGTCAACTAAGGAAAAACTGTTTTTT. The whole variable domain, remainder taken from reference TRBV27 and TRBJ1-4, is EAQVTQNPRYLITVTGKKLTVTCSQNMNHEYMSWYRQDPGLGLRQIYYSMNVEVTDKGDVPEGYKVSRKEKRNFPLILESPSPNQTSLYFCASSLKGTGQLSTKEKLFFGSGTQLSVL.

This clonotype was seen only a few times. The rearrangement uses TRBV20-1 and TRBJ1-4; TRBD1 agrees at 10 bases. CDR1 and CDR2 from the germline V gene are DFQATT and SNEGSKA (reference sequence). Trimming removed 6 bases from V and 7 bases from J; junction bases left unmatched: 8. The CDR3 is made up of 14 amino acids. CDR3 DNA: TGCAGTGCCGAGGGGGGACAGGGGAGTGAAAAACTGTTTTTT. Translating it yields CSAEGGQGSEKLFF.

V is TRBV7-2 and J is TRBJ2-1; 9 bases match TRBD2. The CDR3 is 14 amino acids. Per the germline V gene, CDR1 is SGHTA and CDR2 is FQGNSA. J lost 9 bases, V lost 3 bases, and 6 bases had no gene match. The CDR3 reads CASSFAGGPGEQFF. Written as DNA, the CDR3 is TGTGCCAGCAGCTTCGCGGGAGGGCCCGGTGAGCAGTTCTTC.

Only a few counts were recorded for this clonotype. The chain couples TRBV4-3 to TRBJ1-1, with D unclear. The germline gives CDR1 LGHNA, CDR2 YSLEER. CDR3 length: 14 amino acids. V was trimmed by 0 bases and J by 4 bases, leaving 9 bases between them. The CDR3 spells CASSQDSSPTEAFF. The DNA of the CDR3 is TGCGCCAGCAGCCAAGATTCCTCTCCCACTGAAGCTTTCTTT.